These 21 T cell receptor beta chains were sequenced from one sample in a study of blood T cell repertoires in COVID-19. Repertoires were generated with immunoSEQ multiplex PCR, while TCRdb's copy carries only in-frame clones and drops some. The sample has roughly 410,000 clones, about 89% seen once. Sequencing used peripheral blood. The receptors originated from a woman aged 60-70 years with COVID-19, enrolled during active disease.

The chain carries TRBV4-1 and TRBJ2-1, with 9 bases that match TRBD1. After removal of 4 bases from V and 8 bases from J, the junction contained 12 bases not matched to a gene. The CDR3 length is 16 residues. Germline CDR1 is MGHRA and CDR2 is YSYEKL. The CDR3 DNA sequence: TGCGCCAGCAGCCCCTGGGGACAGGGAATGTTTGATGAGCAGTTCTTC. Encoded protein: CASSPWGQGMFDEQFF.

Here the CDR3 DNA reads TGTGCCAGCAGCGTAGCCGACAGTGAGACCCAGTACTTC. Its translation is CASSVADSETQYF. The chain joins TRBV9 to TRBJ2-5; TRBD1 is a possible D gene (5 bases). Germline V gene lookup returns CDR1 SGDLS and CDR2 YYNGEE. Deletions cut 0 bases from V and 5 bases from J, with 8 bases between. The CDR3 extends over 13 amino acids.

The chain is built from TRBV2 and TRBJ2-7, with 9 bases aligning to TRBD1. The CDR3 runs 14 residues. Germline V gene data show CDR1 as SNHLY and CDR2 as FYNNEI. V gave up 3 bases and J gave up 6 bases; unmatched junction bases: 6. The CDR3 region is CASSEGQGKLEQYF. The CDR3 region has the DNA TGTGCCAGCAGTGAGGGACAGGGAAAGCTCGAGCAGTACTTC.

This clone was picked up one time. In DNA, the CDR3 is TGCGCCAGCAGCCCGGGACTAGAGCAGTTCTTC. Protein product: CASSPGLEQFF. This chain joins TRBV5-1 and TRBJ2-1; 7 bases are shared with TRBD2. The CDR3 totals 11 residues. Germline CDR1 reads SGHRS; CDR2 reads YFSETQ. Losses at the gene ends were 4 bases for V and 10 bases for J; bases not matched to a gene: 2.

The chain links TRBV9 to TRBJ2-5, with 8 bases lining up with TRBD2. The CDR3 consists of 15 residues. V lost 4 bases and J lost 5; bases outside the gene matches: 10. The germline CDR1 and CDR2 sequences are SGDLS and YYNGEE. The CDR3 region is CASSLGLAGMETQYF. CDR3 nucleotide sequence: TGTGCCAGCAGCCTTGGATTAGCGGGGATGGAGACCCAGTACTTC.

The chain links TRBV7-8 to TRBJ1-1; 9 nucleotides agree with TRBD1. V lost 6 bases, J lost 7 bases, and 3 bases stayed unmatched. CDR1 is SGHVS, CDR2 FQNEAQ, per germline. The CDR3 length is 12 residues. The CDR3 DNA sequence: TGTGCCAGCAGTGACAGGGGGGATGAAGCTTTCTTT. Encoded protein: CASSDRGDEAFF.

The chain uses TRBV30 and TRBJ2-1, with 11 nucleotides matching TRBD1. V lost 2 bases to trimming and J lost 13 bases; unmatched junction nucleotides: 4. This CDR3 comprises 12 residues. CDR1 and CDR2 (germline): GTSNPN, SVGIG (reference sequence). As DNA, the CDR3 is TGTGCCTGGAGTTCGGGACAGGGGGAACAGTTCTTC. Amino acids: CAWSSGQGEQFF.

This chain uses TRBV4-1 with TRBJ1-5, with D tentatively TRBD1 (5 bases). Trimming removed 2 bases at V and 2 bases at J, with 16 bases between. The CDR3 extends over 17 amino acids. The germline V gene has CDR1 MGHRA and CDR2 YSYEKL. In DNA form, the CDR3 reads TGCGCCAGCAGCCAACCGGGTCGGACAACGGGCAATCAGCCCCAGCATTTT. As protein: CASSQPGRTTGNQPQHF.

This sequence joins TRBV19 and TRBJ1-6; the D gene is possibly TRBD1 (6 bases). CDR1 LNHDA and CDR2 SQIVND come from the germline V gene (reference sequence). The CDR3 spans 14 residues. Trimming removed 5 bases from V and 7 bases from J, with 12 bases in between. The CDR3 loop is CASSVGQYNSPLHF. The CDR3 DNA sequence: TGTGCCAGTAGTGTTGGACAGTACAATTCACCCCTCCACTTT.

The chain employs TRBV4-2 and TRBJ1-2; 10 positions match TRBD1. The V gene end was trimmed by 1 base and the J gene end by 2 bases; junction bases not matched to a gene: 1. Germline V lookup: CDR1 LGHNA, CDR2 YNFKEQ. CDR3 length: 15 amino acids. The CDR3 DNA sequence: TGTGCCAGCAGCCAAGCGACAGGGGGCAACTATGGCTACACCTTC. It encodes CASSQATGGNYGYTF.

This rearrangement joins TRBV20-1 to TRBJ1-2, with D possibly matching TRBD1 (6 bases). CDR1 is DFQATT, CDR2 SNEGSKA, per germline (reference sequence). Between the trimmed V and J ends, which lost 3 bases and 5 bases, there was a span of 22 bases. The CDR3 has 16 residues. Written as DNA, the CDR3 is TGCAGTGCTAGTCCCCCGGGGGGATCGGGGGCTTATGGCTACACCTTC. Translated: CSASPPGGSGAYGYTF.

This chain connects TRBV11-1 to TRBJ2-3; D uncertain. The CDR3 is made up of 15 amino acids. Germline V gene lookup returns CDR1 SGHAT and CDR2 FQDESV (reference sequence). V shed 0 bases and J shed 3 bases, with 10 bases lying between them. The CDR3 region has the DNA TGTGCCAGCAGCTTAGCGTTCACTGAGACAGATACGCAGTATTTT. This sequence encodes CASSLAFTETDTQYF.

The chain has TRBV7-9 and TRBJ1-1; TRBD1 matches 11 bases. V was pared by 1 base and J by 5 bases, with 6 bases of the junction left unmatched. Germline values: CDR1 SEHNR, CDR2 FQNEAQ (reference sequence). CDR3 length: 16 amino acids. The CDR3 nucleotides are TGTGCCAGCAGCTTAGGAGTGGGACAGGGGGAGACTGAAGCTTTCTTT. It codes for CASSLGVGQGETEAFF.

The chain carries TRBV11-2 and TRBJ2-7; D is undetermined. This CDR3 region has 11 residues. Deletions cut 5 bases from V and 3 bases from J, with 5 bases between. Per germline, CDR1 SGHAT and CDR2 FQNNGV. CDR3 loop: CASSPHYEQYF. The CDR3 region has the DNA TGTGCCAGCAGCCCACACTACGAGCAGTACTTC.

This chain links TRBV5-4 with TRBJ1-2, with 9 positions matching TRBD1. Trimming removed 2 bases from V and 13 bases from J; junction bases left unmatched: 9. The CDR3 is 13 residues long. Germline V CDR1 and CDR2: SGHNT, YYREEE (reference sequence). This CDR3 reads CASSFTWDRAATF. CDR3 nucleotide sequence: TGTGCCAGCAGCTTTACTTGGGACAGGGCCGCCACCTTC.

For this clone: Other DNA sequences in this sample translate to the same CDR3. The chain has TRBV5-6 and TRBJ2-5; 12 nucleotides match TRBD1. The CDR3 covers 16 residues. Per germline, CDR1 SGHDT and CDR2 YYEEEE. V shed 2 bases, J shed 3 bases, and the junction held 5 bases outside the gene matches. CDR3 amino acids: CASSLGDRGREETQYF. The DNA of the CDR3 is TGTGCCAGCAGCTTAGGGGACAGGGGGCGCGAAGAGACCCAGTACTTC.

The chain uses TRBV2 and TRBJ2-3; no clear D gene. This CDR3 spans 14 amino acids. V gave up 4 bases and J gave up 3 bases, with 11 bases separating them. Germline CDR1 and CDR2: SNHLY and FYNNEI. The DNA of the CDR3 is TGTGCCAGCAGTGTTGAGATGGTAACAGATACGCAGTATTTT. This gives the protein CASSVEMVTDTQYF.

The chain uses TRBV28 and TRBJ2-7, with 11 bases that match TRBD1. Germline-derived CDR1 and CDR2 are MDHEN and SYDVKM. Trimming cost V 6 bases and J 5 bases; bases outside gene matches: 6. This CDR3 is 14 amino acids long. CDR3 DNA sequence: TGTGCCAGCAGCCGGACAGGGGGCGGCGACGAGCAGTACTTC. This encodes CASSRTGGGDEQYF.

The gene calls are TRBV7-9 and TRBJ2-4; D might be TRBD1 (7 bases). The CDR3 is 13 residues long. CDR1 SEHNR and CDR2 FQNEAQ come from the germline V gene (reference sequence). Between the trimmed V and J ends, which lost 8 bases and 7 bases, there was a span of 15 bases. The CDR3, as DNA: TGTGCCAGCTCGGAGGGGGCAGTGAACATTCAGTACTTC. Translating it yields CASSEGAVNIQYF. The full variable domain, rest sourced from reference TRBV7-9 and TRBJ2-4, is DTGVSQNPRHKITKRGQNVTFRCDPISEHNRLYWYRQTLGQGPEFLTYFQNEAQLEKSRLLSDRFSAERPKGSFSTLEIQRTEQGDSAMYLCASSEGAVNIQYFGAGTRLSVL.

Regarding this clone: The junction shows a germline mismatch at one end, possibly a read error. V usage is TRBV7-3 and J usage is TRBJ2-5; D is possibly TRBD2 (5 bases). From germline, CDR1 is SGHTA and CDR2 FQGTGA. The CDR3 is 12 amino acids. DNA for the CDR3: TGTGCCAGCAGTTCCGACGGGAAGACCCATTACTTC. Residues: CASSSDGKTHYF. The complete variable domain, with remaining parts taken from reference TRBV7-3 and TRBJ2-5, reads GAGVSQTPSNKVTEKGKYVELRCDPISGHTALYWYRQSLGQGPEFLIYFQGTGAADDSGLPNDRFFAVRPEGSVSTLKIQRTERGDSAVYLCASSSDGKTHYFGPGTRLLVL.

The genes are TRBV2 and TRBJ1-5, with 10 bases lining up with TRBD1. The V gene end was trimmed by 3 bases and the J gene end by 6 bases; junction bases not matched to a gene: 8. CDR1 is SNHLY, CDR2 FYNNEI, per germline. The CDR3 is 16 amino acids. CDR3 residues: CASSDRDRGLGQPQHF. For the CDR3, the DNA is TGTGCCAGCAGTGACCGGGACAGGGGTCTTGGTCAGCCCCAGCATTTT.